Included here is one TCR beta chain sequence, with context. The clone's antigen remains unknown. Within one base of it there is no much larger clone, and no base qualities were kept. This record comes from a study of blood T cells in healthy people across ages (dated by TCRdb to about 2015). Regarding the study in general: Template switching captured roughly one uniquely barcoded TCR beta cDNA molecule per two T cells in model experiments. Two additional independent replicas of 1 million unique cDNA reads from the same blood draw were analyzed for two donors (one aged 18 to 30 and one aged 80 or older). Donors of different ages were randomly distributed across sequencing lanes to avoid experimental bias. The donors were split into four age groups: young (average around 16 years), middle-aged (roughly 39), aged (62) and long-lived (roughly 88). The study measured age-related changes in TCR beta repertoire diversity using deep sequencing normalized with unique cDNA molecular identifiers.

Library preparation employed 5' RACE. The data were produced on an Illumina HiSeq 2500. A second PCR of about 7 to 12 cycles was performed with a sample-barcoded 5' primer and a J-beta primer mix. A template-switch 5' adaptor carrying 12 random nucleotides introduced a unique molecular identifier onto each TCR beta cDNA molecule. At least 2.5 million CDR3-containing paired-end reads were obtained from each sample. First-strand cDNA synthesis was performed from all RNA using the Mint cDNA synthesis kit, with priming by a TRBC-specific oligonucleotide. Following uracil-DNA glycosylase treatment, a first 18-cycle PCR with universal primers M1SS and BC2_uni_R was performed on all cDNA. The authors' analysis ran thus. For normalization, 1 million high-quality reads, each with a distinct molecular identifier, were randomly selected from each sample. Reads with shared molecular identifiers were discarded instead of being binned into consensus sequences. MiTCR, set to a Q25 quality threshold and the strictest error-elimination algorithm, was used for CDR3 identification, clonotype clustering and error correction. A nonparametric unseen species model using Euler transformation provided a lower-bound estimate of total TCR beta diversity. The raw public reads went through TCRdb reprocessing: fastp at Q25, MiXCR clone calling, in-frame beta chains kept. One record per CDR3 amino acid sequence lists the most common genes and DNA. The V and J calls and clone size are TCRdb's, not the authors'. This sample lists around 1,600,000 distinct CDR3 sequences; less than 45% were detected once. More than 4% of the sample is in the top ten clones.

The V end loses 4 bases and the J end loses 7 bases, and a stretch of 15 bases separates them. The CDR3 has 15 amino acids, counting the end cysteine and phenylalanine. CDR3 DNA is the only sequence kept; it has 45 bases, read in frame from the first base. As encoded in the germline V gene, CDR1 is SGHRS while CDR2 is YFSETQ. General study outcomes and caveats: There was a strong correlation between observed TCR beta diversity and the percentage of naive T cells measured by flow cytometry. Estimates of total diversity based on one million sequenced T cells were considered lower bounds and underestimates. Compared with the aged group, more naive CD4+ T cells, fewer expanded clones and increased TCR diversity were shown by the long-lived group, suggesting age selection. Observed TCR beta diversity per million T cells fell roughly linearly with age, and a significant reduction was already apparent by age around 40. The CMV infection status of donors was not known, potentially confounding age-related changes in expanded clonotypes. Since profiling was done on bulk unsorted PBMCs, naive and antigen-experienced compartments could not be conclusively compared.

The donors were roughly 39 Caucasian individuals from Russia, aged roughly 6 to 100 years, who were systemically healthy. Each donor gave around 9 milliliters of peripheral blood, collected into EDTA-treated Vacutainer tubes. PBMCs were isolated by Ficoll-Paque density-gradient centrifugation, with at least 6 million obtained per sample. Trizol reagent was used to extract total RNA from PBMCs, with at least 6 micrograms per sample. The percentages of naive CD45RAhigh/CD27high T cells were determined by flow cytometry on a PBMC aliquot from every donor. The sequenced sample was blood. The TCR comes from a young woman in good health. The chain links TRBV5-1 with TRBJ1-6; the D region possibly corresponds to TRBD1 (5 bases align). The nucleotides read TGCGCCAGCAGCCCCGGGCCAGCAGGGAATTCACCCCTCCACTTT. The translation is CASSPGPAGNSPLHF.